The 17 T cell receptor beta chains given below trace back to one sample, sequenced in a study of T cell repertoires in cytomegalovirus infection. TCRdb itself ran the reads through MiXCR, one entry per CDR3 protein. The repertoire has about 69,000 distinct CDR3 sequences, 25% to 30% of them found once; the top ten carry 45% to 65%. Their antigens remain unidentified. This sample comprised CD8+ T cells from cultured PBMCs, obtained from culture after CMV antigen stimulation. These receptors originate from a human donor in good health (CMV status not recorded). Some clones in this sample may be carry-over from other donors' samples.

In its sample, this clonotype was seen a few times. The chain carries TRBV19 and TRBJ2-1; D gene ambiguous. Germline V CDR1 and CDR2: LNHDA, SQIVND (reference sequence). CDR3 length equals 17 residues. Trimming left V 5 bases short and J 0 bases short, with 17 bases between. The chain's CDR3 is CASSFRREMASYNEQFF. For the CDR3, the DNA is TGTGCCAGTAGTTTCCGTCGCGAAATGGCCTCCTACAATGAGCAGTTCTTC.

On this clonotype itself: A much larger clone is a single base away; this may be a read error. The V gene is TRBV6-6, the J gene TRBJ2-1, with 10 bases fitting TRBD1. Per germline, CDR1 MNHNY and CDR2 SVGAGI (reference sequence). The CDR3 is 16 residues long. The CDR3: CAISPRTGGLYNEQFF. As DNA, the CDR3 is TGTGCCATCAGTCCGCGGACAGGGGGGCTCTACAATGAGCAGTTCTTC.

This clonotype was detected only a few times. The chain's CDR3 is CASSPEVGWGETQYF. Here the CDR3 DNA reads TGTGCCAGCAGCCCGGAGGTGGGTTGGGGAGAGACCCAGTACTTC. This chain connects TRBV11-3 to TRBJ2-5; D might be TRBD2 (5 bases). The CDR3 covers 15 residues. Germline values: CDR1 SGHNT, CDR2 YENEEA. The V and J ends lost 5 bases and 4 bases respectively, with 17 bases between them.

J is TRBJ2-3 and V is TRBV20-1; TRBD1 aligns across 9 bases. The CDR3 length is 14 residues. Per the germline V gene, CDR1 is DFQATT and CDR2 is SNEGSKA (reference sequence). The J segment lost 3 bases and the V segment lost 7 bases, leaving 8 bases of the junction unmatched. CDR3 DNA: TGCAGTGTCCGTCGGGACAGGGTTACAGATACGCAGTATTTT. It encodes CSVRRDRVTDTQYF.

The sample holds a few counts of this clonotype. The rearrangement joins TRBV20-1 to TRBJ2-3; D uncertain. The CDR3 sequence is 10 residues long. V lost 3 bases, J lost 8 bases, and 6 bases lay in between. Germline lookup yields CDR1 DFQATT and CDR2 SNEGSKA (reference sequence). CDR3: CSARNGTQYF. Here the CDR3 DNA reads TGCAGTGCTAGGAATGGTACGCAGTATTTT.

The V gene is TRBV19, the J gene TRBJ2-3; D ambiguous. The germline V gene encodes CDR1 LNHDA and CDR2 SQIVND (reference sequence). The CDR3 consists of 13 residues. Trimming shortened V by 3 bases and J by 0 bases, and 4 bases separated the two germline ends. In DNA, the CDR3 is TGTGCCAGTAGTATGGCCAGCACAGATACGCAGTATTTT. The encoded protein is CASSMASTDTQYF.

The chain is built from TRBV27 and TRBJ2-5, with D unresolved. The germline V and J ends were trimmed by 2 bases and 3 bases, with 10 bases remaining between them. This CDR3 spans 14 amino acids. The germline V gene has CDR1 MNHEY and CDR2 SMNVEV (reference sequence). This CDR3 is CASSLVDPKETQYF. The CDR3 DNA reads as TGTGCCAGCAGTTTAGTGGACCCCAAAGAGACCCAGTACTTC.

V gene TRBV27 combines with J gene TRBJ1-2; a possible D gene is TRBD1 (6 bases). The germline V gene encodes CDR1 MNHEY and CDR2 SMNVEV (reference sequence). The V gene lost 10 bases and the J gene lost 3 bases, with 9 bases spanning the gap. This CDR3 is 11 amino acids long. CDR3 DNA sequence: TGTGCCACCAGGGGCTACTATGGCTACACCTTC. Amino acid sequence: CATRGYYGYTF.

Ten or more counts support this clonotype. The rearrangement joins TRBV7-2 to TRBJ2-5, with 10 bases fitting TRBD2. Trimming took 5 bases from V and 2 from J; bases not matched to a gene: 17. Germline V gene lookup returns CDR1 SGHTA and CDR2 FQGNSA. This CDR3 comprises 19 residues. The CDR3 DNA sequence: TGTGCCAGCAGCCGCCCGAGCGGGGGGGCCCCCGGGGGACAAGAGACCCAGTACTTC. Translated, it gives CASSRPSGGAPGGQETQYF.

CDR3 sequence: CASSTMGAEPEAFF. The CDR3 DNA follows: TGTGCCAGTAGTACGATGGGAGCTGAGCCAGAAGCTTTCTTT. The rearrangement uses TRBV19 and TRBJ1-1; D remains ambiguous. Germline V CDR1 and CDR2: LNHDA, SQIVND (reference sequence). The CDR3 loop spans 14 amino acids. The V and J ends lost 4 bases and 8 bases respectively, with 17 bases between them.

This clonotype came up a few times. The gene calls are TRBV4-1 and TRBJ2-7, with D possibly TRBD1 on 6 matching bases. The V end lost 0 bases, the J end lost 6 bases, and 12 bases lay between the germline ends. The CDR3 contains 14 residues. CDR1 is MGHRA, CDR2 YSYEKL, per germline. The CDR3 DNA follows: TGCGCCAGCAGCCAAGAGGTCGCCAGGGGCGAGCAGTACTTC. It translates to CASSQEVARGEQYF.

This clonotype appeared a few times. The V gene is TRBV27, the J gene TRBJ2-2; 12 bases line up with TRBD1. The CDR3 runs to 17 residues. V trimming: 4 bases; J trimming: 6 bases; junction bases outside the gene matches: 9. From germline, CDR1 is MNHEY and CDR2 SMNVEV (reference sequence). CDR3 loop: CASSSPAGTGGSGELFF. The CDR3, as DNA: TGTGCCAGCAGTTCCCCCGCTGGGACAGGGGGCTCCGGGGAGCTGTTTTTT.

The chain is built from TRBV5-1 and TRBJ1-1; D gene uncertain. Trimming took 7 bases from V and 0 from J, leaving 10 bases between them. The CDR3 sequence is 13 residues long. CDR1 is SGHRS and CDR2 is YFSETQ in the germline V gene. The DNA for the CDR3 is TGCGCCAGCTTGGGATCGCTGAACACTGAAGCTTTCTTT. It is translated as CASLGSLNTEAFF.

The chain uses TRBV7-9 and TRBJ2-1; D gene unclear. The germline gives CDR1 SEHNR, CDR2 FQNEAQ (reference sequence). V gave up 8 bases and J gave up 7 bases, with 9 bases separating them. CDR3 size: 11 residues. The CDR3 DNA reads as TGTGCCAGCGGGTTGGGGAATGAGCAGTTCTTC. It encodes CASGLGNEQFF.

V usage is TRBV27 and J usage is TRBJ2-3; 14 bases fit TRBD2. CDR1 and CDR2 (germline): MNHEY, SMNVEV (reference sequence). The CDR3 totals 18 residues. V shed 7 bases and J 3 bases; nucleotides not matched to a gene: 12. The CDR3 is CASNPVGLAGDMTDTQYF. The CDR3 DNA sequence: TGTGCCAGCAACCCCGTGGGACTAGCGGGAGATATGACAGATACGCAGTATTTT.

This clonotype showed up just a few times. The chain couples TRBV24-1 to TRBJ2-3; TRBD2 agrees at 8 bases. The CDR3 has 14 residues. The J segment lost 7 bases and the V segment lost 7 bases, leaving 9 bases of the junction unmatched. CDR1 and CDR2 from the germline V gene are KGHDR and SFDVKD. The CDR3 nucleotides are TGTGCCACCAGCCCTCCCGGGGGGGCACATACGCAGTATTTT. Protein product: CATSPPGGAHTQYF.

This clonotype has a handful of counts. The J gene is TRBJ2-7, the V gene TRBV7-2; D possibly corresponds to TRBD2 (6 bases). The ends were cut back, 6 bases at V and 5 bases at J, with 17 bases in the middle. The germline V gene encodes CDR1 SGHTA and CDR2 FQGNSA. The CDR3 consists of 14 residues. The CDR3 DNA reads as TGTGCCAGCAGGGAAGCCGCCGGGGGTGACGAGCAGTACTTC. This codes for CASREAAGGDEQYF.